These 27 T cell receptor beta chains originate from one sample sequenced in a study of cytomegalovirus exposure and HLA in healthy donors. Primers: 60 Vbeta forward and 13 Jbeta reverse. Assay used: immunoSEQ multiplex PCR; TCRdb lists only in-frame clones, some missing. The table lists 50,000 or so clones. What was sequenced was PBMCs. These receptor sequences come from a man aged 50 to 60 in good health and CMV-seropositive.

The rearrangement uses TRBV5-6 and TRBJ1-3, with 7 bases aligning to TRBD1. This CDR3 is built from 14 residues. Germline trimming cut 1 base from V and 10 bases from J; bases unmatched to any gene: 8. Germline V gene lookup returns CDR1 SGHDT and CDR2 YYEEEE. As DNA, the CDR3 is TGTGCCAGCAGCTTGCGGACAGGACTCTCAACCATATATTTT. As protein: CASSLRTGLSTIYF.

This chain joins TRBV11-2 and TRBJ1-1; TRBD1 matches at 8 bases. V was pared by 6 bases and J by 5 bases, with 8 bases of the junction left unmatched. Germline loops: CDR1 SGHAT, CDR2 FQNNGV. The length of the CDR3 is 14 residues. CDR3 sequence reads: CASRSRGLGTEAFF. CDR3 bases: TGTGCCAGCAGGTCCAGGGGGCTGGGGACTGAAGCTTTCTTT.

This rearrangement joins TRBV9 to TRBJ2-4; TRBD1 is a possible D gene (5 bases). V dropped 0 bases and J dropped 4 bases, with 8 bases sitting between them. Germline CDR1 and CDR2: SGDLS and YYNGEE. The CDR3 has 14 residues. The CDR3 region has the DNA TGTGCCAGCAGCGTAGATGGACAAAAAAACATTCAGTACTTC. Amino acids: CASSVDGQKNIQYF.

Turning to this clone: Germline is not matched at one junction end, which may reflect a read error. The rearrangement joins TRBV13 to TRBJ2-2; the D gene is possibly TRBD2 (5 bases). Germline V lookup: CDR1 PRHDT, CDR2 FYEKMQ (reference sequence). The CDR3 covers 13 residues. CDR3 residues: CASSLGPTGKLFF. As DNA, the CDR3 is TGTGCCAGCAGCTTAGGTCCGACCGGGAAGCTGTTTTTT.

The rearrangement uses TRBV7-9 and TRBJ1-1; a possible D gene is TRBD1 (6 bases). CDR1 SEHNR and CDR2 FQNEAQ come from the germline V gene (reference sequence). V shed 4 bases and J shed 1 base, with 13 bases lying between them. This CDR3 is built from 15 residues. CDR3 coding DNA: TGTGCCAGCAGCTCTAACAGGGAGGGGAACACTGAAGCTTTCTTT. Translation gives CASSSNREGNTEAFF. Filled out from reference TRBV7-9 and TRBJ1-1, the complete variable domain reads DTGVSQNPRHKITKRGQNVTFRCDPISEHNRLYWYRQTLGQGPEFLTYFQNEAQLEKSRLLSDRFSAERPKGSFSTLEIQRTEQGDSAMYLCASSSNREGNTEAFFGQGTRLTVV.

The chain has TRBV4-3 and TRBJ2-7, with 9 bases identical to TRBD1. After removal of 3 bases from V and 2 bases from J, the junction contained 8 bases not matched to a gene. CDR3 length: 16 amino acids. Germline lookup yields CDR1 LGHNA and CDR2 YSLEER. In nucleotides, the CDR3 is TGCGCCAGCAGCCATAGCTGGACAGGGGAGACCTACGAGCAGTACTTC. Translated: CASSHSWTGETYEQYF.

This chain joins TRBV5-1 and TRBJ2-5; 9 nucleotides align to TRBD2. The CDR3 has 15 amino acids. Germline assignment: CDR1 SGHRS and CDR2 YFSETQ. V was clipped by 0 bases and J by 7 bases; unmatched bases: 7. The CDR3 here is CASSLESGRLGTQYF. The CDR3 DNA reads TGCGCCAGCAGCTTGGAGAGCGGGAGGTTGGGGACCCAGTACTTC.

The rearrangement links TRBV29-1 to TRBJ1-3, with D unresolved. Germline assignment: CDR1 SQVTM and CDR2 ANQGSEA. V shed 3 bases and J shed 1 base, with 7 bases lying between them. The CDR3 is made up of 13 amino acids. The CDR3 spells CSVDGESGNTIYF. CDR3 nucleotide sequence: TGCAGCGTTGATGGGGAGTCTGGAAACACCATATATTTT.

The rearrangement joins TRBV7-2 to TRBJ2-5; 8 bases are shared with TRBD2. J gave up 6 bases and V 8 bases, and 11 bases lay outside the gene matches. The CDR3 is 14 residues long. CDR1 SGHTA and CDR2 FQGNSA come from the germline V gene. The CDR3 sequence: CASRWSSGGKTQYF. The CDR3 DNA is TGTGCCAGCCGTTGGTCAAGCGGGGGAAAGACCCAGTACTTC.

The rearrangement links TRBV19 to TRBJ1-1; TRBD1 agrees at 10 bases. The germline V gene encodes CDR1 LNHDA and CDR2 SQIVND (reference sequence). This CDR3 has 14 residues. Unmatched junction bases numbered 6, after V lost 6 bases and J lost 5 bases. The CDR3 here is CASSDRGPGTEAFF. In DNA form, the CDR3 reads TGTGCCAGTAGCGACAGGGGGCCCGGGACTGAAGCTTTCTTT. Looking up the rest from reference TRBV19 and TRBJ1-1 gives the full variable domain: DGGITQSPKYLFRKEGQNVTLSCEQNLNHDAMYWYRQDPGQGLRLIYYSQIVNDFQKGDIAEGYSVSREKKESFPLTVTSAQKNPTAFYLCASSDRGPGTEAFFGQGTRLTVV.

The chain joins TRBV30 to TRBJ1-5; possible D gene TRBD1, 6 bases. V was trimmed by 2 bases and J by 1 base, leaving 12 bases between them. CDR1 GTSNPN and CDR2 SVGIG come from the germline V gene (reference sequence). The CDR3 is 15 residues long. The CDR3 reads CAWSSSGASNQPQHF. CDR3 bases: TGTGCCTGGAGTTCCTCAGGGGCCAGCAATCAGCCCCAGCATTTT.

The gene calls are TRBV30 and TRBJ1-5; 7 nucleotides line up with TRBD1. The CDR3 runs 17 residues. V lost 1 base and J lost 1; bases outside the gene matches: 10. CDR1 and CDR2 (germline): GTSNPN, SVGIG (reference sequence). The CDR3: CAWSGNSGTVSNQPQHF. CDR3 coding DNA: TGTGCCTGGAGTGGGAATTCCGGGACAGTGAGCAATCAGCCCCAGCATTTT.

The genes are TRBV5-1 and TRBJ2-5, with D possibly TRBD2 on 6 matching bases. The CDR3 extends over 15 amino acids. Trimming stripped 0 bases from V and 3 bases from J, with 12 bases between. Germline-derived CDR1 and CDR2 are SGHRS and YFSETQ. The CDR3 here is CASSLAPGTEETQYF. In DNA form, the CDR3 reads TGCGCCAGCAGCTTGGCTCCCGGGACTGAAGAGACCCAGTACTTC.

The rearrangement uses TRBV7-9 and TRBJ2-7; TRBD2 aligns across 12 bases. Trimming at V came to 5 bases and at J to 3 bases, leaving 5 bases not matched to a gene. This CDR3 has 15 amino acids. The germline CDR1 and CDR2 sequences are SEHNR and FQNEAQ (reference sequence). CDR3 DNA: TGTGCCAGCAGCCCCGGACTAGCGGGACGCTACGAGCAGTACTTC. Translating gives CASSPGLAGRYEQYF. The variable domain in full, completed from reference TRBV7-9 and TRBJ2-7, reads DTGVSQNPRHKITKRGQNVTFRCDPISEHNRLYWYRQTLGQGPEFLTYFQNEAQLEKSRLLSDRFSAERPKGSFSTLEIQRTEQGDSAMYLCASSPGLAGRYEQYFGPGTRLTVT.

The rearrangement links TRBV19 to TRBJ1-5, with D unclear. Germline values: CDR1 LNHDA, CDR2 SQIVND (reference sequence). V gave up 4 bases and J gave up 2 bases, with 12 bases separating them. The CDR3 runs to 15 residues. The CDR3 spells CASSTPPGGNQPQHF. CDR3 nucleotide sequence: TGTGCCAGTAGTACCCCTCCGGGAGGCAATCAGCCCCAGCATTTT. The complete variable domain, with remaining parts taken from reference TRBV19 and TRBJ1-5, reads DGGITQSPKYLFRKEGQNVTLSCEQNLNHDAMYWYRQDPGQGLRLIYYSQIVNDFQKGDIAEGYSVSREKKESFPLTVTSAQKNPTAFYLCASSTPPGGNQPQHFGDGTRLSIL.

This chain uses TRBV4-3 with TRBJ1-6; tentatively, D is TRBD1 (5 bases). V lost 0 bases and J 6 bases, leaving 12 bases between the germline ends. The CDR3 runs 16 residues. Germline CDR1 and CDR2: LGHNA and YSLEER. CDR3 coding DNA: TGCGCCAGCAGCCAAGATCTCGTAGGGGTTAATTCACCCCTCCACTTT. It specifies CASSQDLVGVNSPLHF.

The gene calls are TRBV27 and TRBJ2-7, with TRBD2 identical over 12 bases. V was clipped by 3 bases and J by 1 base; unmatched bases: 7. The germline gives CDR1 MNHEY, CDR2 SMNVEV (reference sequence). The CDR3 is made up of 17 amino acids. Here the CDR3 reads CASSFLGTSGPSYEQYF. DNA for the CDR3: TGTGCCAGCAGTTTCCTCGGGACTAGCGGGCCTTCCTACGAGCAGTACTTC.

The rearrangement uses TRBV7-9 and TRBJ1-1, with 7 bases aligning to TRBD1. The CDR3 is made up of 14 amino acids. Germline V gives CDR1 SEHNR, CDR2 FQNEAQ (reference sequence). The ends lost 5 bases at V and 5 bases at J; junction bases unmatched: 8. The CDR3 loop reads CASSPRQGRTEAFF. CDR3 DNA sequence: TGTGCCAGCAGCCCCCGACAGGGAAGGACTGAAGCTTTCTTT.

The V gene is TRBV19, the J gene TRBJ2-5; 15 bases fit TRBD2. With V trimmed by 0 bases and J by 5 bases, 10 bases remained unmatched. This CDR3 region has 19 residues. Germline CDR1 is LNHDA and CDR2 is SQIVND (reference sequence). As DNA, the CDR3 is TGTGCCAGTAGTATAGAAAAGGGGACTAGCGGGAGGCGGTGGGAGACCCAGTACTTC. Translated: CASSIEKGTSGRRWETQYF.

This rearrangement joins TRBV5-5 to TRBJ2-1, with D hard to call. The CDR3 has 15 residues. The V end lost 6 bases, the J end lost 0 bases, and 13 bases lay between the germline ends. Germline CDR1 SGHKS, CDR2 YYEKEE (reference sequence). DNA for the CDR3: TGTGCCAGCACCACCCTTGCGAGCTCCTACAATGAGCAGTTCTTC. This sequence encodes CASTTLASSYNEQFF.

The chain joins TRBV7-9 to TRBJ2-3, with 8 nucleotides matching TRBD1. This CDR3 region has 18 residues. Germline V CDR1 and CDR2: SEHNR, FQNEAQ (reference sequence). V gave up 6 bases and J gave up 1 base; unmatched junction bases: 15. The CDR3 loop is CASSLTQTGEWGTDTQYF. In DNA form, the CDR3 reads TGTGCCAGCAGTCTAACCCAGACAGGGGAGTGGGGCACAGATACGCAGTATTTT.

The chain combines TRBV6-4 with TRBJ1-1; D gene uncertain. The CDR3 is made up of 13 amino acids. Germline lookup yields CDR1 MRHNA and CDR2 SNTAGT. V was shortened by 3 bases and J by 3 bases, with 8 bases between the two germline ends. CDR3 bases: TGTGCCAGCAGTGAACAGAGAGACACTGAAGCTTTCTTT. As protein: CASSEQRDTEAFF.

V usage is TRBV19 and J usage is TRBJ2-2; 10 positions agree with TRBD2. This CDR3 has 16 amino acids. Germline loops: CDR1 LNHDA, CDR2 SQIVND (reference sequence). With V trimmed by 1 base and J by 7 bases, 6 bases remained unmatched. The CDR3 reads CASSIGASGGFGELFF. The CDR3 DNA is TGTGCCAGTAGTATAGGAGCTAGCGGGGGTTTCGGGGAGCTGTTTTTT.

The V call is TRBV6-5, the J call TRBJ1-5; D uncertain. CDR3 length: 15 residues. Germline-derived CDR1 and CDR2 are MNHEY and SVGAGI. The germline V and J ends were trimmed by 3 bases and 0 bases, with 9 bases remaining between them. CDR3 residues: CASSYSLNSNQPQHF. The CDR3 region has the DNA TGTGCCAGCAGTTATTCTTTAAATAGCAATCAGCCCCAGCATTTT.

As DNA, the CDR3 is TGTGCCAGCAGGGGACTAGCGTGGGTGGAGTTCTTC. Amino acid sequence: CASRGLAWVEFF. The chain is built from TRBV2 and TRBJ2-1; 10 bases map to TRBD2. Germline V CDR1 and CDR2: SNHLY, FYNNEI. The CDR3 is 12 residues long. The V gene end was trimmed by 6 bases and the J gene end by 14 bases; junction bases not matched to a gene: 7.

The rearrangement links TRBV19 to TRBJ1-4; D is undetermined. The CDR3 length is 16 residues. V was pared by 5 bases and J by 0 bases, with 13 bases between. In germline, CDR1 is LNHDA, CDR2 SQIVND (reference sequence). Here the CDR3 reads CASSLTTTSTNEKLFF. The CDR3 nucleotides read TGTGCCAGTAGTTTGACAACGACGTCAACTAATGAAAAACTGTTTTTT.

This chain links TRBV19 with TRBJ1-2; no clear D. The CDR3 extends over 13 amino acids. Germline V CDR1 and CDR2: LNHDA, SQIVND (reference sequence). Trimming removed 4 bases from V and 8 bases from J, with 14 bases in between. The CDR3 DNA reads TGTGCCAGTAGTAAACGGGCAGAGCGGGGCTACACCTTC. Protein: CASSKRAERGYTF.